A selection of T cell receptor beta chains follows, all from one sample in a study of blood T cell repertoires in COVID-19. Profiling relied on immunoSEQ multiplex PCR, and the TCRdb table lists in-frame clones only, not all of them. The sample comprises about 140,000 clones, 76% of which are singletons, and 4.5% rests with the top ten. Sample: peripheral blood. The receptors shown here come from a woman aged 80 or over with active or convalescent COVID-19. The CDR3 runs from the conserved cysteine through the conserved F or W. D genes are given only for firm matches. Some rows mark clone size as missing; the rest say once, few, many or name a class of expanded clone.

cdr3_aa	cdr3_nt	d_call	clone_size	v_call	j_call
CASSPREGSGEKLFF	TGTGCCAGCAGCCCGAGAGAGGGTTCTGGTGAAAAACTGTTTTTT	.	.	TRBV9	TRBJ1-4
CASSLGPSGGNNEQFF	TGTGCCAGCAGCTTAGGTCCTAGCGGGGGGAACAATGAGCAGTTCTTC	TRBD2	.	TRBV7-2	TRBJ2-1
CASSQAPLLAGAFNEQFF	TGCGCCAGCAGCCAAGCTCCCTTACTAGCGGGGGCTTTCAATGAGCAGTTCTTC	TRBD2	.	TRBV4-3	TRBJ2-1
CASSSPGTDESGYTF	TGTGCCAGCAGCTCCCCCGGGACAGACGAGTCCGGCTACACCTTC	TRBD1	.	TRBV5-6	TRBJ1-2
CASSLGWGDTQYF	TGTGCCAGCAGCCTGGGGTGGGGCGATACGCAGTATTTT	.	.	TRBV9	TRBJ2-3
CASSSQGASSSSTLHF	TGCGCCAGCAGCTCACAGGGGGCGTCTTCATCTTCGACCCTCCACTTT	TRBD1	.	TRBV5-1	TRBJ1-6
CASRGAMNTGELFF	TGCGCCAGCAGAGGAGCCATGAACACCGGGGAGCTGTTTTTT	.	few	TRBV5-1	TRBJ2-2
CASSLAPDRGDSPLHF	TGCGCCAGCAGCTTGGCCCCGGACAGGGGAGATTCACCCCTCCACTTT	TRBD1	.	TRBV5-1	TRBJ1-6
CASSAGIHEQYF	TGTGCCAGCAGCGCGGGCATCCACGAGCAGTACTTC	.	.	TRBV11-1	TRBJ2-7
CASSLGGQGGNEQFF	TGTGCCAGCAGCTTGGGAGGACAGGGAGGCAATGAGCAGTTCTTC	TRBD1	few	TRBV5-4	TRBJ2-1
CASSLEEGRVYEQYF	TGTGCCAGCAGCTTAGAGGAGGGGAGGGTCTACGAGCAGTACTTC	TRBD2	.	TRBV7-6	TRBJ2-7
CASSFLPRGGRSDIQYF	TGTGCCAGCAGCTTTCTCCCCCGGGGGGGGCGAAGTGACATTCAGTACTTC	TRBD2	.	TRBV7-2	TRBJ2-4
CASSTVLTGANVLTF	TGTGCCAGCAGCACGGTCCTAACTGGGGCCAACGTCCTGACTTTC	.	.	TRBV7-2	TRBJ2-6
CASRVAGLNQPQHF	TGCGCCAGCAGGGTTGCAGGGTTGAATCAGCCCCAGCATTTT	.	.	TRBV10-2	TRBJ1-5
CASSLSGVHTDTQYF	TGTGCCAGCAGCTTATCAGGGGTCCACACAGATACGCAGTATTTT	.	few	TRBV7-3	TRBJ2-3
CASSGGAGNQPQHF	TGTGCCAGCAGCGGGGGGGCAGGCAATCAGCCCCAGCATTTT	.	.	TRBV7-9	TRBJ1-5
CASSYSGTSGVGEQFF	TGCGCCAGCAGCTACTCCGGGACTAGCGGGGTTGGTGAGCAGTTCTTC	TRBD2	.	TRBV5-1	TRBJ2-1
CASSLADRGGYTF	TGTGCCAGCAGCTTGGCCGACAGGGGGGGCTACACCTTC	TRBD1	once	TRBV7-2	TRBJ1-2
CASSRLVGRGYTDTQYF	TGTGCCAGCAGCCGCCTAGTTGGGCGGGGGTACACAGATACGCAGTATTTT	TRBD2	few	TRBV3-1/TRBV3-2	TRBJ2-3
CASSSTGGPYNEQFF	TGTGCCAGCAGCTCAACAGGGGGACCATACAATGAGCAGTTCTTC	TRBD1	.	TRBV7-3	TRBJ2-1